Below, 6 T cell receptor beta chains from the same sample are listed, as sequenced in a study of blood T cells in healthy people across ages. A sample-barcoded 5' primer and a J-beta primer mix were used in a second PCR of roughly 7 to 11 cycles. MiXCR was run by TCRdb on the 5' RACE reads, yielding one entry per CDR3 protein. The repertoire consists of some 880,000 distinct CDR3 sequences, with approximately 35% occurring once and the leading ten covering approximately 13%. The sequenced sample consisted of blood. The receptors stem from a young man in good health.

The chain carries TRBV4-3 and TRBJ1-4; possible D gene TRBD1, 5 bases. Trimming stripped 0 bases from V and 4 bases from J, with 12 bases between. The CDR3 runs to 16 residues. Germline CDR1 LGHNA, CDR2 YSLEER. The CDR3 loop reads CASSQDPLGVNEKLFF. The DNA of the CDR3 is TGCGCCAGCAGCCAAGATCCCTTGGGGGTTAATGAAAAACTGTTTTTT.

The gene calls are TRBV7-2 and TRBJ2-2, with no clear D. The germline V gene has CDR1 SGHTA and CDR2 FQGNSA. The CDR3 length is 13 residues. Trimming removed 5 bases from V and 2 bases from J, with 6 bases in between. The CDR3 DNA reads TGTGCCAGCAGCGCACCCAACACCGGGGAGCTGTTTTTT. As protein: CASSAPNTGELFF.

This clonotype has just a few counts. The genes are TRBV6-5 and TRBJ2-6; unclear D gene. V was cut by 2 bases and J by 3 bases, with 11 bases left in between. The CDR3 sequence is 16 residues long. CDR1 is MNHEY and CDR2 is SVGAGI in the germline V gene. DNA of the CDR3: TGTGCCAGCAGTTACGAAACCCTCCTTGGGGCCAACGTCCTGACTTTC. The encoded protein is CASSYETLLGANVLTF.

The chain joins TRBV12-1 to TRBJ2-1. TRBV12-1 is tagged as a pseudogene. This CDR3 comprises 15 residues. The CDR3 reads CASSFVRVTHNEQFF. The DNA for the CDR3 is TGTGCCAGCAGCTTTGTCAGAGTGACCCACAATGAGCAGTTCTTC.

A few counts support this clonotype. In DNA form, the CDR3 reads TGCAGTGCTGGGACACTGGCTAATGAAAAACTGTTTTTT. This codes for CSAGTLANEKLFF. The chain joins TRBV20-1 to TRBJ1-4; D might be TRBD1 (6 bases). V was cut by 5 bases and J by 3 bases, with 10 bases left in between. The CDR3 length is 13 residues. Germline V CDR1 and CDR2: DFQATT, SNEGSKA (reference sequence).

This clonotype has at least ten counts. The J gene is TRBJ2-1, the V gene TRBV20-1; TRBD1 might be the D (5 bases). In germline, CDR1 is DFQATT, CDR2 SNEGSKA (reference sequence). The CDR3 extends over 12 amino acids. Trimming stripped 2 bases from V and 8 bases from J, with 10 bases between. CDR3: CSARPQGHEQFF. The CDR3, as DNA: TGCAGTGCTAGACCCCAGGGCCATGAGCAGTTCTTC.